This TCR beta chain was found in a study of blood T cell repertoires in COVID-19. Study at large: There were acute and convalescent COVID-19 samples, and they came from the United States, Italy and Spain. T cells, B-cell-depleted T cells, or PBMCs supplied cDNA or gDNA.

Original processing methods: Scientists estimated how many nucleated cells there were by amplifying reference gene primers. The data were produced by immunoSEQ multiplex PCR, yet TCRdb's version contains in-frame clones alone and is incomplete. V and J calls and clone size come straight from that table; D and trimming were deduced from the DNA. The table records some 39,000 clones, roughly 85% of them present only once. CDR3 length equals 13 residues. Trimming removed 1 base from V and 4 bases from J, with 10 bases in between. Germline loops: CDR1 GTSNPN, CDR2 SVGIG (reference sequence). The sample taken for sequencing was peripheral blood. The receptor was derived from a man aged 35-49 years with active COVID-19. The chain is built from TRBV30 and TRBJ1-1; D unclear. CDR3 sequence reads: CAWSGFEGTEAFF. The CDR3 nucleotides read TGTGCCTGGAGTGGGTTTGAGGGCACTGAAGCTTTCTTT.